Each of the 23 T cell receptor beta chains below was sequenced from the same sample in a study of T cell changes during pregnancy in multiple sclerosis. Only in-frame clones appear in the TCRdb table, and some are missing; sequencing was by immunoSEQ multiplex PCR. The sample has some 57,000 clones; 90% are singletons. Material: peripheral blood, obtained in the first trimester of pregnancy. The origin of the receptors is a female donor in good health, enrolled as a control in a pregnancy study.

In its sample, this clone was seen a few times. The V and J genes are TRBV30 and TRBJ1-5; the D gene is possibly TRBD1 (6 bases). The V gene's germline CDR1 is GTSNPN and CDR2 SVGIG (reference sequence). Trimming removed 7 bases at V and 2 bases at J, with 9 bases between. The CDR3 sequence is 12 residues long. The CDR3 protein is CASRTGNQPQHF. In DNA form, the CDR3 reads TGTGCCTCTCGGACAGGCAATCAGCCCCAGCATTTT.

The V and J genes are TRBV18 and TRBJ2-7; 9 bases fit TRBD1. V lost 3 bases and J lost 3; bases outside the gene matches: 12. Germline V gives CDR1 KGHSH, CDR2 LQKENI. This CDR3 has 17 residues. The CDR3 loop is CASSPLGQGTIVYEQYF. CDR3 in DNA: TGTGCCAGCTCACCCCTTGGACAGGGGACGATCGTCTACGAGCAGTACTTC.

As DNA, the CDR3 is TGTGCCAGCAGCTTAGAGGGCGGTACGCAGTATTTT. The encoded protein is CASSLEGGTQYF. The genes are TRBV7-3 and TRBJ2-3; TRBD2 is a possible D gene (5 bases). Germline values: CDR1 SGHTA, CDR2 FQGTGA. With 2 bases removed from V and 8 bases from J, the gap between germline ends came to 8 bases. The CDR3 extends over 12 amino acids. Supplemented by reference TRBV7-3 and TRBJ2-3, the full variable domain reads GAGVSQTPSNKVTEKGKYVELRCDPISGHTALYWYRQSLGQGPEFLIYFQGTGAADDSGLPNDRFFAVRPEGSVSTLKIQRTERGDSAVYLCASSLEGGTQYFGPGTRLTVL.

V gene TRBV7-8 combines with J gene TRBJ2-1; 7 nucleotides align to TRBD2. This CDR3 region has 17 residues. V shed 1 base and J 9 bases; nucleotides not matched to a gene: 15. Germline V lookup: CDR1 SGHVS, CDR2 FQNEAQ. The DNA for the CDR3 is TGTGCCAGCAGCTTAGTGGCGGGAGCATTTTCTACATCTGAGCAGTTCTTC. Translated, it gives CASSLVAGAFSTSEQFF.

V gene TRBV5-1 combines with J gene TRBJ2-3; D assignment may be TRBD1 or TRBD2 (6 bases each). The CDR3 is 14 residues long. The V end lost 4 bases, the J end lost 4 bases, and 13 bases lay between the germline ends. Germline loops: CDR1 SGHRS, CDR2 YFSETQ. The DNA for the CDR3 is TGCGCCAGCAGCCTGGGGGGCCGGGCAGATACGCAGTATTTT. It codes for CASSLGGRADTQYF. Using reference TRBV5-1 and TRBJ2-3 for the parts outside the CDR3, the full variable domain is KAGVTQTPRYLIKTRGQQVTLSCSPISGHRSVSWYQQTPGQGLQFLFEYFSETQRNKGNFPGRFSGRQFSNSRSEMNVSTLELGDSALYLCASSLGGRADTQYFGPGTRLTVL.

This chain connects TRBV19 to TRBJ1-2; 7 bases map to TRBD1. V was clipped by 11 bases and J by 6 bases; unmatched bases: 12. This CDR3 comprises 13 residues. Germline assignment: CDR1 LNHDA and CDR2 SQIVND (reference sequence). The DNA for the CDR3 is TGTGCCGCGCTCCAGCGACAGGGAAATGGCTACACCTTC. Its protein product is CAALQRQGNGYTF.

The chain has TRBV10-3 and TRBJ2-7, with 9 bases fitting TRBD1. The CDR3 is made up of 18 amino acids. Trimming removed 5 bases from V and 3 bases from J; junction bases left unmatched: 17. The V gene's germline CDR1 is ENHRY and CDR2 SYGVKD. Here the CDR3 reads CAISRKASQGAGDYEQYF. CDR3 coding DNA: TGTGCCATCAGTCGAAAGGCTTCACAGGGGGCAGGGGACTACGAGCAGTACTTC.

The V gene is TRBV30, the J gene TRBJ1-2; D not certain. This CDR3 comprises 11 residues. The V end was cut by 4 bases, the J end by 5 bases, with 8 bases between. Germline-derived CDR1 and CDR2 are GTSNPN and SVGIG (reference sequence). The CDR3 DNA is TGTGCCTGGACCGCAGCGTATGGCTACACCTTC. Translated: CAWTAAYGYTF.

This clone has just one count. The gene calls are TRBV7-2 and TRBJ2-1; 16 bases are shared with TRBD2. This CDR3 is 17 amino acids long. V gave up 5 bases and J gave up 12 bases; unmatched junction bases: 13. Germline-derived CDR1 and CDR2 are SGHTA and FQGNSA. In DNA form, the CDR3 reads TGTGCCAGCAGCCCTCAACCGGGACTAGCGGGGGGGCGGGTGCAGTTCTTC. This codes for CASSPQPGLAGGRVQFF.

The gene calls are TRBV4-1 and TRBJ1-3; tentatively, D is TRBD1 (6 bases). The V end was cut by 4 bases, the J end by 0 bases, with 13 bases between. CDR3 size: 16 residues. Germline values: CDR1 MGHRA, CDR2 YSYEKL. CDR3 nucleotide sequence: TGCGCCAGCAGCCTAGGGGGTACTTCCTCTGGAAACACCATATATTTT. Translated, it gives CASSLGGTSSGNTIYF.

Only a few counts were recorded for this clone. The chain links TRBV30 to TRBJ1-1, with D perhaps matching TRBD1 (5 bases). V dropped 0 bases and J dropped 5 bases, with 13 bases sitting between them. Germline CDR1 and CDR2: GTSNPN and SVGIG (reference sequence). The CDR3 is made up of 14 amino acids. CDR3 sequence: CAWSVTRAVTEAFF. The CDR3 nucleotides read TGTGCCTGGAGTGTAACCAGGGCGGTGACTGAAGCTTTCTTT.

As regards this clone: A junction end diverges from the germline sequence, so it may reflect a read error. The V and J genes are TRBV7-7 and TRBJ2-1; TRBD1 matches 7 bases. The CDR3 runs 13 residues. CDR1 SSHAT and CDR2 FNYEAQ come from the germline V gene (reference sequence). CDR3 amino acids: CASSPTRGIEQFF. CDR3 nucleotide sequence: TGTGCTAGCAGCCCGACCAGGGGGATTGAGCAGTTCTTC.

The CDR3 loop reads CASSQASGNQPQHF. The CDR3 DNA is TGCGCCAGCAGCCAAGCGAGCGGCAATCAGCCCCAGCATTTT. The chain carries TRBV4-1 and TRBJ1-5; unclear D gene. This CDR3 has 14 amino acids. Germline values: CDR1 MGHRA, CDR2 YSYEKL. The ends were cut back, 1 base at V and 2 bases at J, with 6 bases in the middle.

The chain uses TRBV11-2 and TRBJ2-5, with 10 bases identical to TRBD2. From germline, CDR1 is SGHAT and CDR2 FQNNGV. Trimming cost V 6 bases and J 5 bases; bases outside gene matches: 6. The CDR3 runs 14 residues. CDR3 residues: CASSFSGLAETQYF. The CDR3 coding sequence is TGTGCCAGCAGTTTCTCGGGACTAGCGGAGACCCAGTACTTC.

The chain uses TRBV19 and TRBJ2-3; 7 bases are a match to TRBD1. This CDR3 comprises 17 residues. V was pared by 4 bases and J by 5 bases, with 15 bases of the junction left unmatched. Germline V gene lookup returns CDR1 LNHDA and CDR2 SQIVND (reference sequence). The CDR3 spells CASSRVPTGAGGDTQYF. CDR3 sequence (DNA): TGTGCCAGTAGTAGGGTTCCCACAGGGGCTGGGGGAGATACGCAGTATTTT.

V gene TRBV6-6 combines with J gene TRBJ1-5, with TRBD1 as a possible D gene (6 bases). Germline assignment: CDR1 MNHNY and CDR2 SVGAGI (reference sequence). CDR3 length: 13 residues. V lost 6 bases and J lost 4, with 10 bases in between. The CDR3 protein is CASSGDINQPQHF. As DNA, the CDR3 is TGTGCCAGCAGCGGGGACATTAATCAGCCCCAGCATTTT.

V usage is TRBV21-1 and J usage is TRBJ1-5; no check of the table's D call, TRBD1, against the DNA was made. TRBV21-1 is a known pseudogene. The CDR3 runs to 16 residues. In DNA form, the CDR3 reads TGTGCCAGCAGCAAAGGAGGGACAGGGGGTCATCAGCCCCAGCATTTT. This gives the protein CASSKGGTGGHQPQHF.

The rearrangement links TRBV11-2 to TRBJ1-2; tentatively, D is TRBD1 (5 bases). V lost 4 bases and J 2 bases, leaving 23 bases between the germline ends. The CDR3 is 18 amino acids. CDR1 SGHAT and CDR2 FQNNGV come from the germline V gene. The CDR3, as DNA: TGTGCCAGCAGCTCCCTGCGGGCGGGGCCCAGTACAAACTATGGCTACACCTTC. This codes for CASSSLRAGPSTNYGYTF. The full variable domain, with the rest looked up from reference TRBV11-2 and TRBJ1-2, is EAGVAQSPRYKIIEKRQSVAFWCNPISGHATLYWYQQILGQGPKLLIQFQNNGVVDDSQLPKDRFSAERLKGVDSTLKIQPAKLEDSAVYLCASSSLRAGPSTNYGYTFGSGTRLTVV.

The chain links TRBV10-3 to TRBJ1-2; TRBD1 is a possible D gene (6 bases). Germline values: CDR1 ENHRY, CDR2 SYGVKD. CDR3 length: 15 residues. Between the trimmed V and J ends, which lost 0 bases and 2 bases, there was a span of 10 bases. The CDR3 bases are TGTGCCATCAGTGAGTCGACTGGGGGCAACTATGGCTACACCTTC. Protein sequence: CAISESTGGNYGYTF.

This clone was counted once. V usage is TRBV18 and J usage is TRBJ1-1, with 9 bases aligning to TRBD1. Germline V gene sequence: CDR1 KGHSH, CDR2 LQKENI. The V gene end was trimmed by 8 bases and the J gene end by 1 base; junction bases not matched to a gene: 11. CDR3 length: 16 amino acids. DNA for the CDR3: TGTGCCAGCACATCCCCGGGACAGGGCACGAACACTGAAGCTTTCTTT. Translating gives CASTSPGQGTNTEAFF.

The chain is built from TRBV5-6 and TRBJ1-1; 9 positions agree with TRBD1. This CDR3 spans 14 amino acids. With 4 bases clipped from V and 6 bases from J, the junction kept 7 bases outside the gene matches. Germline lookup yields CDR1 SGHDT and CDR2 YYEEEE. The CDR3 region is CASSLGTGFAEAFF. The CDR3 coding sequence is TGTGCCAGCAGCCTCGGGACAGGGTTCGCTGAAGCTTTCTTT.

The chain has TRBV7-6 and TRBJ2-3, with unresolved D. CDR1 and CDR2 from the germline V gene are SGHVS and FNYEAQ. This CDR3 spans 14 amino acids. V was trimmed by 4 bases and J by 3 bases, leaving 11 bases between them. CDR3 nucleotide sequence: TGTGCCAGCAGCTCACCGGAGTTTACAGATACGCAGTATTTT. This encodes CASSSPEFTDTQYF.

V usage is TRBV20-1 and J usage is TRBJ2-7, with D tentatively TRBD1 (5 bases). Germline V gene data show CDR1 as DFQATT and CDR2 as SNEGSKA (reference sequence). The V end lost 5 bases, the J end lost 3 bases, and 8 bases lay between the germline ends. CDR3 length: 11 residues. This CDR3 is CSARDSYEQYF. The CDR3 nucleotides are TGCAGTGCTCGTGACAGCTACGAGCAGTACTTC.